Sequencing of this T cell receptor (beta chain) was carried out in a study of blood T cell repertoires in COVID-19. The wider study: Acute-phase and convalescent COVID-19 samples originated in the United States, Italy and Spain. PBMCs, B-cell-depleted T cells, or T cells provided the cDNA or gDNA that made up the material.

Here immunoSEQ multiplex PCR was the method, and the copy in TCRdb shows in-frame clones only, minus some. The sample includes fewer than 300,000 clones, 75% to 90% of them seen just once. This sequence was found in a woman aged 35 to 49 who had recovered from COVID-19. Sequenced input: peripheral blood.

For the CDR3, the DNA is TGTGCCAGCTCACCCGTCCGCTCTGGAAACACCATATATTTT. This sequence encodes CASSPVRSGNTIYF. The V call is TRBV18, the J call TRBJ1-3; D ambiguous. This CDR3 region has 14 residues. V was pared by 3 bases and J by 0 bases, with 6 bases between. Germline CDR1 is KGHSH and CDR2 is LQKENI.